These T cell receptor beta chains were read from a single sample in a study of radiotherapy plus CTLA-4 blockade in lung cancer. Profiling relied on immunoSEQ multiplex PCR, and the TCRdb table lists in-frame clones only, not all of them. Counted here are about 62,000 clones, less than 85% occurring once; the ten biggest clones make up 2.5% to 3.5%. Sequenced here: peripheral blood, sampled from a patient treated with radiotherapy plus ipilimumab. Receptors originate from a human donor with non-small cell lung cancer who had a complete response to radiotherapy plus ipilimumab. CDR3s include the opening cysteine and the closing phenylalanine or tryptophan. The order of the fields is CDR3 DNA, CDR3 protein, clone size, V gene, D gene, J gene. D genes are given only for firm matches. The size entry is marked missing in some rows and otherwise reads once, few, many or a size class.

CDR3 DNA: TGTGCCAGCAGCTGGAGGACTAGTCGAGCCACAGATACGCAGTATTTT; CDR3 protein: CASSWRTSRATDTQYF; clone size: -; V gene: TRBV5-6; D gene: TRBD2; J gene: TRBJ2-3
CDR3 DNA: TGTGCCAGCAGGGACAGGGTCACAGATACGCAGTATTTT; CDR3 protein: CASRDRVTDTQYF; clone size: -; V gene: TRBV6-5; D gene: TRBD1; J gene: TRBJ2-3
CDR3 DNA: TGTGCCAGCTCACCGGGACACTTCGGAAACGAGCAGTACTTC; CDR3 protein: CASSPGHFGNEQYF; clone size: once; V gene: TRBV18; D gene: -; J gene: TRBJ2-7
CDR3 DNA: TGTGCCAGCAGCAACGGGCTAGCGGGGCGCACAGATACGCAGTATTTT; CDR3 protein: CASSNGLAGRTDTQYF; clone size: -; V gene: TRBV11-3; D gene: TRBD2; J gene: TRBJ2-3
CDR3 DNA: TGTGCCAGCTCACCATACAGGGGGGCGAACACCGGGGAGCTGTTTTTT; CDR3 protein: CASSPYRGANTGELFF; clone size: -; V gene: TRBV18; D gene: TRBD1; J gene: TRBJ2-2
CDR3 DNA: TGTGCCAGCAGCTTAATTCCCTCTGGACTAGCGGGACAAGAGACCCAGTACTTC; CDR3 protein: CASSLIPSGLAGQETQYF; clone size: few; V gene: TRBV7-8; D gene: TRBD2; J gene: TRBJ2-5
CDR3 DNA: TGTGCCAGCAGCTTAGACGCGAGCTCCTACAATGAGCAGTTCTTC; CDR3 protein: CASSLDASSYNEQFF; clone size: -; V gene: TRBV7-2; D gene: -; J gene: TRBJ2-1
CDR3 DNA: TGTGCCAGCAGAAAAGCGGGGGGACCCTACGAGCAGTACTTC; CDR3 protein: CASRKAGGPYEQYF; clone size: -; V gene: TRBV25-1; D gene: TRBD2; J gene: TRBJ2-7
CDR3 DNA: TGCGCCAGCAGCTCAACGGGGGGGAACACTGAAGCTTTCTTT; CDR3 protein: CASSSTGGNTEAFF; clone size: -; V gene: TRBV5-1; D gene: -; J gene: TRBJ1-1
CDR3 DNA: TGTGCCAGTAGCTCCGGGACTAGCGGGAGAGGCTACGAGCAGTACTTC; CDR3 protein: CASSSGTSGRGYEQYF; clone size: -; V gene: TRBV19; D gene: TRBD2; J gene: TRBJ2-7
CDR3 DNA: TGTGCCAGCAGTCGGGACAGGGGCACAGATACGCAGTATTTT; CDR3 protein: CASSRDRGTDTQYF; clone size: -; V gene: TRBV7-3; D gene: TRBD1; J gene: TRBJ2-3
CDR3 DNA: TGCGCCAGCAGCCCCCTACCGGGACAGGGAGGCAATGAGCAGTTCTTC; CDR3 protein: CASSPLPGQGGNEQFF; clone size: -; V gene: TRBV4-1; D gene: TRBD1; J gene: TRBJ2-1
CDR3 DNA: TGTGCCAGCAGCGCCGCGGGGGTCACTGAAGCTTTCTTT; CDR3 protein: CASSAAGVTEAFF; clone size: -; V gene: TRBV25-1; D gene: -; J gene: TRBJ1-1
CDR3 DNA: TGTGCCAGCAGTCAGGTCCGTTACGAGCAGTACTTC; CDR3 protein: CASSQVRYEQYF; clone size: -; V gene: TRBV2; D gene: -; J gene: TRBJ2-7
CDR3 DNA: TGTGCCAGCAGCGAAAAGGGGGACAGCAATCAGCCCCAGCATTTT; CDR3 protein: CASSEKGDSNQPQHF; clone size: -; V gene: TRBV11-2; D gene: -; J gene: TRBJ1-5
CDR3 DNA: TGTGCCACCAGCAGAGTCCAGGGCGGGGGTTTCGGGACCCAGTACTTC; CDR3 protein: CATSRVQGGGFGTQYF; clone size: -; V gene: TRBV15; D gene: TRBD2; J gene: TRBJ2-5
CDR3 DNA: TGTGCCAGCAGCTTAGCAGGAACTAGCGGCACCGGGGAGCTGTTTTTT; CDR3 protein: CASSLAGTSGTGELFF; clone size: once; V gene: TRBV7-7; D gene: TRBD2; J gene: TRBJ2-2
CDR3 DNA: TGTGCCAGCTCCGGGGTGGACTATGGCTACACCTTC; CDR3 protein: CASSGVDYGYTF; clone size: -; V gene: TRBV28; D gene: -; J gene: TRBJ1-2
CDR3 DNA: TGTGCCAGCACCCGCCCCGGGACAGGGGTAAACACCATATATTTT; CDR3 protein: CASTRPGTGVNTIYF; clone size: -; V gene: TRBV6-1; D gene: TRBD1; J gene: TRBJ1-3
CDR3 DNA: TGCGCCAGCAGCCAAGAATGGGGACTAGCGGAATCTAAGCAGTTCTTC; CDR3 protein: CASSQEWGLAESKQFF; clone size: once; V gene: TRBV4-1; D gene: TRBD2; J gene: TRBJ2-1
CDR3 DNA: TGTGCCAGCAGCGCGACTGGGACCGGGGAGCTGTTTTTT; CDR3 protein: CASSATGTGELFF; clone size: -; V gene: TRBV9; D gene: -; J gene: TRBJ2-2
CDR3 DNA: TGTGCCAGCAGTTTAGGAATCGGGGGCACTGAAGCTTTCTTT; CDR3 protein: CASSLGIGGTEAFF; clone size: -; V gene: TRBV6-6; D gene: -; J gene: TRBJ1-1
CDR3 DNA: TGTGCCAGCAGCTTAGGGAGGGGAACTGAAGCTTTCTTT; CDR3 protein: CASSLGRGTEAFF; clone size: -; V gene: TRBV11-3; D gene: -; J gene: TRBJ1-1
CDR3 DNA: TGTGCCATCAGTGGGCAACAGGGGATCACAGATACGCAGTATTTT; CDR3 protein: CAISGQQGITDTQYF; clone size: -; V gene: TRBV10-3; D gene: TRBD1; J gene: TRBJ2-3
CDR3 DNA: TGTGCCAGCAGTAGATATTCGGGGTTAAATACTGAAGCTTTCTTT; CDR3 protein: CASSRYSGLNTEAFF; clone size: -; V gene: TRBV6-1; D gene: -; J gene: TRBJ1-1
CDR3 DNA: TGTGCCAGTAGTTTCAGGGGAACTAGCACAGATACGCAGTATTTT; CDR3 protein: CASSFRGTSTDTQYF; clone size: few; V gene: TRBV19; D gene: -; J gene: TRBJ2-3
CDR3 DNA: TGTGCCAGCAGTTACGACAGGGGGCAGGGTGAGCAGTTCTTC; CDR3 protein: CASSYDRGQGEQFF; clone size: -; V gene: TRBV6-5; D gene: TRBD1; J gene: TRBJ2-1
CDR3 DNA: TGTGCCAGCAGCTTAGGGGGGGCCCGGGACAGTAATGAAAAACTGTTTTTT; CDR3 protein: CASSLGGARDSNEKLFF; clone size: -; V gene: TRBV7-7; D gene: TRBD1; J gene: TRBJ1-4
CDR3 DNA: TGTGCCAGCAGTTCCTCCTCGACAGGGACCCACTACGAGCAGTACTTC; CDR3 protein: CASSSSSTGTHYEQYF; clone size: -; V gene: TRBV28; D gene: TRBD1; J gene: TRBJ2-7
CDR3 DNA: TGTGCCAGCAGCTTAGTTACAGGGACCAACACCGGGGAGCTGTTTTTT; CDR3 protein: CASSLVTGTNTGELFF; clone size: -; V gene: TRBV7-9; D gene: -; J gene: TRBJ2-2
CDR3 DNA: TGCGCCAGCAGGGCCGGGGGGACAGGAGACGAGCAGTACTTC; CDR3 protein: CASRAGGTGDEQYF; clone size: -; V gene: TRBV5-1; D gene: -; J gene: TRBJ2-7
CDR3 DNA: TGCGCCAGCAGCTCAACATCGCCTGCCTACGAGCAGTACTTC; CDR3 protein: CASSSTSPAYEQYF; clone size: few; V gene: TRBV5-1; D gene: -; J gene: TRBJ2-7
CDR3 DNA: TGTGCCAGCAGTGAAGCGCTTCTGGGCAGGGGGCGAGAGACCCAGTACTTC; CDR3 protein: CASSEALLGRGRETQYF; clone size: -; V gene: TRBV2; D gene: TRBD1; J gene: TRBJ2-5
CDR3 DNA: TGTGCCAGCAGCTTTCAGGGAACTGGAAACACCATATATTTT; CDR3 protein: CASSFQGTGNTIYF; clone size: -; V gene: TRBV5-6; D gene: -; J gene: TRBJ1-3
CDR3 DNA: TGTGCCAGTAGACAGGACAGGCGCAATCAGCCCCAGCATTTT; CDR3 protein: CASRQDRRNQPQHF; clone size: -; V gene: TRBV19; D gene: TRBD1; J gene: TRBJ1-5
CDR3 DNA: TGTGCCAGCAGTTTTCCCGGGGTAGCGGCGTCCGAGCAGTACTTC; CDR3 protein: CASSFPGVAASEQYF; clone size: once; V gene: TRBV28; D gene: -; J gene: TRBJ2-7
CDR3 DNA: TGTGCCAGCAGAGGGGTCTTTGAGCAGTACTTC; CDR3 protein: CASRGVFEQYF; clone size: few; V gene: TRBV28; D gene: -; J gene: TRBJ2-7
CDR3 DNA: TGCGCCAGCAGCTTACAGGCCCAATCACCCCTCCACTTT; CDR3 protein: CASSLQAQSPLHF; clone size: once; V gene: TRBV5-1; D gene: -; J gene: TRBJ1-6
CDR3 DNA: TGTGCCAGCAGCCTCTACCTAGCGGGGGGTGGAGAGCAGTTCTTC; CDR3 protein: CASSLYLAGGGEQFF; clone size: -; V gene: TRBV7-2; D gene: TRBD2; J gene: TRBJ2-1
CDR3 DNA: TGTGCCTGGAGCTTCAGGGGCGGGAGAATGAATGGCTACACCTTC; CDR3 protein: CAWSFRGGRMNGYTF; clone size: -; V gene: TRBV30; D gene: -; J gene: TRBJ1-2
CDR3 DNA: TGTGCCAGCAGTTTAAGCGGGAGGGCCTACGAGCAGTACTTC; CDR3 protein: CASSLSGRAYEQYF; clone size: -; V gene: TRBV27; D gene: TRBD2; J gene: TRBJ2-7
CDR3 DNA: TGCGCCAGCAGCCAAGAGGGGACTAGCGGGTACAATGAGCAGTTCTTC; CDR3 protein: CASSQEGTSGYNEQFF; clone size: -; V gene: TRBV4-3; D gene: TRBD2; J gene: TRBJ2-1
CDR3 DNA: TGTGCCAGCAGCGAAACAGGGTTTAATGAAAAACTGTTTTTT; CDR3 protein: CASSETGFNEKLFF; clone size: -; V gene: TRBV13; D gene: -; J gene: TRBJ1-4
CDR3 DNA: TGTGCCAGCTCACCACCGGGACTAGCGGGAGTACCAGATACGCAGTATTTT; CDR3 protein: CASSPPGLAGVPDTQYF; clone size: -; V gene: TRBV18; D gene: TRBD2; J gene: TRBJ2-3
CDR3 DNA: TGTGCCTGGAGTCCCGGGGCGGGAGGTACAGATACGCAGTATTTT; CDR3 protein: CAWSPGAGGTDTQYF; clone size: -; V gene: TRBV30; D gene: TRBD2; J gene: TRBJ2-3
CDR3 DNA: TGTGCCAGCAGTGAATCGGGGACAGGATTCTACGAGCAGTACTTC; CDR3 protein: CASSESGTGFYEQYF; clone size: -; V gene: TRBV25-1; D gene: TRBD1; J gene: TRBJ2-7
CDR3 DNA: TGTGCCAGTATGCGGTTGGAGGGGGCGCGCGGCTACACCTTC; CDR3 protein: CASMRLEGARGYTF; clone size: -; V gene: TRBV19; D gene: TRBD1; J gene: TRBJ1-2
CDR3 DNA: TGCGCCAGCAGTGACGGGGTAATCGGGAACACTGAAGCTTTCTTT; CDR3 protein: CASSDGVIGNTEAFF; clone size: -; V gene: TRBV10-1; D gene: -; J gene: TRBJ1-1
CDR3 DNA: TGTGCCAGTAGTATGGCAGCGAACACCGGGGAGCTGTTTTTT; CDR3 protein: CASSMAANTGELFF; clone size: medium-sized; V gene: TRBV19; D gene: -; J gene: TRBJ2-2
CDR3 DNA: TGTGCCAGCAGCTTAGTACGTATTTTTCAGGGAACGGCGGCGGAGACCCAGTACTTC; CDR3 protein: CASSLVRIFQGTAAETQYF; clone size: -; V gene: TRBV7-9; D gene: -; J gene: TRBJ2-5
CDR3 DNA: TGTGCCAGCAGTAAGCGGGACGCGGAGACCCAGTACTTC; CDR3 protein: CASSKRDAETQYF; clone size: once; V gene: TRBV5-5; D gene: TRBD2; J gene: TRBJ2-5
CDR3 DNA: TGTGCCAGCAGCTCATACAGGGATGCTAATGAAAAACTGTTTTTT; CDR3 protein: CASSSYRDANEKLFF; clone size: -; V gene: TRBV7-9; D gene: -; J gene: TRBJ1-4
CDR3 DNA: TGTGCCTGGGACAGGGCTAACTATGGCTACACCTTC; CDR3 protein: CAWDRANYGYTF; clone size: -; V gene: TRBV30; D gene: TRBD1; J gene: TRBJ1-2
CDR3 DNA: TGTGCCAGCACTCGGGCGGGGGTTAACACTGAAGCTTTCTTT; CDR3 protein: CASTRAGVNTEAFF; clone size: -; V gene: TRBV25-1; D gene: -; J gene: TRBJ1-1
CDR3 DNA: TGTGCCAGCAGTTTATCTCTACACAGCCGCGGGGAGCTGTTTTTT; CDR3 protein: CASSLSLHSRGELFF; clone size: few; V gene: TRBV28; D gene: -; J gene: TRBJ2-2
CDR3 DNA: TGTGCCAGCAGCCCGCACAGAGCCTCTTGGCGGGAGAGGCTAGCGAGCACCGGGGAGCTGTTTTTT; CDR3 protein: CASSPHRASWRERLASTGELFF; clone size: -; V gene: TRBV7-8; D gene: TRBD2; J gene: TRBJ2-2
CDR3 DNA: TGTGCCAGCAGCGTAGGAAACCAGGGATCTGGGGCCAACGTCCTGACTTTC; CDR3 protein: CASSVGNQGSGANVLTF; clone size: once; V gene: TRBV9; D gene: -; J gene: TRBJ2-6
CDR3 DNA: TGTGCCAGCAGTGGGACGGTGGGGGGAGAGACCCAGTACTTC; CDR3 protein: CASSGTVGGETQYF; clone size: -; V gene: TRBV25-1; D gene: -; J gene: TRBJ2-5
CDR3 DNA: TGCGCCAGCAGCGCCGGACTAGCGGTACTGAAACAGTTCTTC; CDR3 protein: CASSAGLAVLKQFF; clone size: -; V gene: TRBV5-1; D gene: TRBD2; J gene: TRBJ2-1